Each of the 27 T cell receptor beta chains below was sequenced from the same sample in a study of CD8+ T cells in alopecia areata. This sample's treatment: oral pan-JAK inhibitor, 5-10 mg twice daily. Reverse transcription of extracted RNA yielded cDNA, which provided the sequencing template. Method: immunoSEQ multiplex PCR; TCRdb's copy keeps in-frame clones and lacks some. The data contain about 74,000 clones, 25% to 30% of them singletons. The sequencing here drew on CD8+ T cells sorted from blood, taken at week 4, from a patient treated with tofacitinib. The source of these receptors is a human donor with alopecia areata.

This sequence joins TRBV9 and TRBJ2-7; a possible D gene is TRBD1 (6 bases). The V gene's germline CDR1 is SGDLS and CDR2 YYNGEE. The CDR3 covers 13 residues. Trimming removed 3 bases at V and 5 bases at J, with 12 bases between. The DNA of the CDR3 is TGTGCCAGCAGCGAGGGAAACAGGGACGAGCAGTACTTC. Its protein product is CASSEGNRDEQYF. Full variable domain (missing parts from reference TRBV9 and TRBJ2-7): DSGVTQTPKHLITATGQRVTLRCSPRSGDLSVYWYQQSLDQGLQFLIQYYNGEERAKGNILERFSAQQFPDLHSELNLSSLELGDSALYFCASSEGNRDEQYFGPGTRLTVT.

This clone was seen only a few times. The rearrangement joins TRBV7-2 to TRBJ2-2; D is unresolved. The CDR3 covers 15 residues. Germline loops: CDR1 SGHTA, CDR2 FQGNSA. Trimming removed 5 bases at V and 2 bases at J, with 12 bases between. CDR3 loop: CASSRSSPNTGELFF. For the CDR3, the DNA is TGTGCCAGCAGCCGGTCCAGTCCAAACACCGGGGAGCTGTTTTTT.

V usage is TRBV6-5 and J usage is TRBJ1-5; D uncertain. Germline values: CDR1 MNHEY, CDR2 SVGAGI. Trimming took 5 bases from V and 1 from J, leaving 6 bases between them. The CDR3 contains 13 residues. The CDR3 DNA reads as TGTGCCAGCAGTCAAGTGAGCAATCAGCCCCAGCATTTT. Its translation: CASSQVSNQPQHF.

V and J are TRBV6-6 and TRBJ2-1; 8 nucleotides align to TRBD2. There are 15 residues in the CDR3. Germline V gene lookup returns CDR1 MNHNY and CDR2 SVGAGI (reference sequence). With 0 bases clipped from V and 10 bases from J, the junction kept 8 bases outside the gene matches. CDR3 coding DNA: TGTGCCAGCAGTTACTCACGGGAGGGCCGCTCCGAGCAGTTCTTC. As protein: CASSYSREGRSEQFF.

This clone was seen a handful of times. The chain uses TRBV28 and TRBJ2-6, with D perhaps assigned TRBD1 or TRBD2 (5 bases each). V dropped 5 bases and J dropped 0 bases, with 14 bases sitting between them. The CDR3 is 17 residues long. CDR1 is MDHEN and CDR2 is SYDVKM in the germline V gene. This chain's CDR3 is CASSPGQEDSGANVLTF. The CDR3 DNA sequence: TGTGCCAGCAGTCCGGGGCAGGAGGACTCTGGGGCCAACGTCCTGACTTTC.

This clone was counted between two and nine times. Other nucleotide sequences in the sample specify the same CDR3. The rearrangement links TRBV15 to TRBJ2-5; D not certain. V dropped 0 bases and J dropped 4 bases, with 3 bases sitting between them. The CDR3 totals 12 residues. In germline, CDR1 is LNHNV, CDR2 YYDKDF (reference sequence). The CDR3 DNA sequence: TGTGCCACCAGCAGAGATAGAGAGACCCAGTACTTC. Protein product: CATSRDRETQYF.

This clone was counted between two and nine times. The chain links TRBV5-1 to TRBJ2-7, with D possibly TRBD1 on 6 matching bases. The length of the CDR3 is 12 residues. V lost 2 bases and J 6 bases, leaving 9 bases between the germline ends. The germline V gene has CDR1 SGHRS and CDR2 YFSETQ. CDR3 DNA sequence: TGCGCCAGCAGCTTACAGGGACGCGAGCAGTACTTC. It is translated as CASSLQGREQYF. Supplemented by reference TRBV5-1 and TRBJ2-7, the full variable domain reads KAGVTQTPRYLIKTRGQQVTLSCSPISGHRSVSWYQQTPGQGLQFLFEYFSETQRNKGNFPGRFSGRQFSNSRSEMNVSTLELGDSALYLCASSLQGREQYFGPGTRLTVT.

This clone was seen only a few times. The chain links TRBV4-2 to TRBJ2-7, with a possible D match to TRBD1 (5 bases). The V end was cut by 0 bases, the J end by 0 bases, with 9 bases between. Germline CDR1 and CDR2: LGHNA and YNFKEQ. The CDR3 has 15 residues. CDR3 coding DNA: TGTGCCAGCAGCCAAGATCCCCAGGGCTCCTACGAGCAGTACTTC. As protein: CASSQDPQGSYEQYF.

The V and J genes are TRBV5-4 and TRBJ2-4, with a weak D call TRBD1 (6 bases). Trimming took off 3 bases at V and 1 base at J, with 23 bases between the two ends. The CDR3 runs 19 residues. Germline CDR1 and CDR2: SGHNT and YYREEE (reference sequence). The CDR3 nucleotides read TGTGCCAGCAGCTGTCCTGGGACACTCTCCCGAGGGGCCAAAAACATTCAGTACTTC. Protein product: CASSCPGTLSRGAKNIQYF.

The rearrangement links TRBV6-5 to TRBJ2-1, with D maybe TRBD2 (5 bases). The length of the CDR3 is 12 residues. The ends were cut back, 7 bases at V and 10 bases at J, with 14 bases in the middle. Germline V gives CDR1 MNHEY, CDR2 SVGAGI. CDR3 bases: TGTGCCAGCAACCACCCGGACTTAGAGCAGTTCTTC. It codes for CASNHPDLEQFF.

The chain links TRBV29-1 to TRBJ2-7, with D perhaps matching TRBD2 (6 bases). The CDR3 contains 13 residues. In germline, CDR1 is SQVTM, CDR2 ANQGSEA. The V end lost 4 bases, the J end lost 2 bases, and 12 bases lay between the germline ends. The CDR3 region is CSVVRDSTYEQYF. DNA for the CDR3: TGCAGCGTTGTACGGGACTCTACCTACGAGCAGTACTTC.

This clone has only one observation. This chain connects TRBV25-1 to TRBJ2-1; TRBD1 agrees at 8 bases. V lost 5 bases and J lost 5; bases outside the gene matches: 5. Germline CDR1 MGHDK, CDR2 SYGVNS. The CDR3 has 14 residues. This chain's CDR3 is CASSLKTGDNEQFF. DNA of the CDR3: TGTGCCAGCAGTCTAAAGACAGGGGACAATGAGCAGTTCTTC.

The genes are TRBV7-8 and TRBJ1-1; D is unresolved. The CDR3 sequence is 14 residues long. Germline-derived CDR1 and CDR2 are SGHVS and FQNEAQ. The V end was cut by 5 bases, the J end by 7 bases, with 17 bases between. CDR3 sequence: CASSRRPASGEAFF. CDR3 sequence (DNA): TGTGCCAGCAGCCGACGGCCCGCCAGCGGTGAAGCTTTCTTT.

In its sample, this clone was seen a few times. The J gene is TRBJ2-2, the V gene TRBV4-1, with a weak D call TRBD2 (6 bases). Germline lookup yields CDR1 MGHRA and CDR2 YSYEKL. The germline V and J ends were trimmed by 7 bases and 1 base, with 7 bases remaining between them. There are 13 residues in the CDR3. The CDR3 DNA reads TGCGCCAGCACCGGGGGGAACACCGGGGAGCTGTTTTTT. Its protein product is CASTGGNTGELFF.

The rearrangement links TRBV14 to TRBJ2-2; 10 bases map to TRBD2. Germline values: CDR1 SGHDN, CDR2 FVKESK. The CDR3 runs 16 residues. Trimming removed 3 bases from V and 4 bases from J; junction bases left unmatched: 5. The CDR3 reads CASSQLAGVATGELFF. The CDR3 DNA reads TGTGCCAGCAGCCAGCTAGCGGGAGTAGCCACCGGGGAGCTGTTTTTT. Variable domain in full (rest from reference TRBV14 and TRBJ2-2): EAGVTQFPSHSVIEKGQTVTLRCDPISGHDNLYWYRRVMGKEIKFLLHFVKESKQDESGMPNNRFLAERTGGTYSTLKVQPAELEDSGVYFCASSQLAGVATGELFFGEGSRLTVL.

This clone was found a few times. The V call is TRBV11-2, the J call TRBJ2-7, with 8 bases matching TRBD1. CDR1 and CDR2 from the germline V gene are SGHAT and FQNNGV. The CDR3 spans 15 residues. Trimming removed 0 bases from V and 7 bases from J; junction bases left unmatched: 8. The CDR3 reads CASSLDPGTGSEQYF. CDR3 coding DNA: TGTGCCAGCAGCTTAGACCCCGGGACAGGCAGTGAGCAGTACTTC.

J is TRBJ2-1 and V is TRBV18; 7 nucleotides agree with TRBD1. After removal of 0 bases from V and 6 bases from J, the junction contained 2 bases not matched to a gene. The CDR3 has 14 amino acids. Germline-derived CDR1 and CDR2 are KGHSH and LQKENI. CDR3 amino acids: CASSPPHRGNEQFF. The CDR3 coding sequence is TGTGCCAGCTCACCACCGCACAGGGGCAATGAGCAGTTCTTC.

This clone was detected once. The rearrangement uses TRBV27 and TRBJ2-7; D is undetermined. Germline V lookup: CDR1 MNHEY, CDR2 SMNVEV (reference sequence). The CDR3 is 14 residues long. V was cut by 5 bases and J by 0 bases, with 11 bases left in between. The CDR3 DNA is TGTGCCAGCAGTCCACCCGGCCCCTCCTACGAGCAGTACTTC. This sequence encodes CASSPPGPSYEQYF.

V and J are TRBV29-1 and TRBJ2-7; TRBD1 is a possible D gene (5 bases). CDR1 and CDR2 from the germline V gene are SQVTM and ANQGSEA. V shed 4 bases and J shed 0 bases, with 10 bases lying between them. CDR3 length equals 13 residues. The CDR3 here is CSVVWQGSYEQYF. CDR3 nucleotide sequence: TGCAGCGTTGTGTGGCAGGGCTCCTACGAGCAGTACTTC.

The V and J genes are TRBV27 and TRBJ1-5; no reliable D call. Trimming pared 1 base from V and 9 bases from J, leaving 16 bases between. CDR3 length: 15 amino acids. The germline gives CDR1 MNHEY, CDR2 SMNVEV (reference sequence). In DNA form, the CDR3 reads TGTGCCAGCAGTTTATTAGGGCAGGTCTTAGGGCCCCAGCATTTT. This translates into CASSLLGQVLGPQHF.

V is TRBV11-1 and J is TRBJ2-7; unclear D gene. CDR3 size: 13 residues. The V gene lost 1 base and the J gene lost 6 bases, with 10 bases spanning the gap. Germline-derived CDR1 and CDR2 are SGHAT and FQDESV (reference sequence). The CDR3 here is CASSLESGSEQYF. The CDR3 nucleotides read TGTGCCAGCAGCTTAGAATCGGGTAGCGAGCAGTACTTC.

The chain joins TRBV9 to TRBJ2-4, with D possibly matching TRBD2 (5 bases). V was clipped by 3 bases and J by 0 bases, with 10 bases between them. Looked up from germline, CDR1 is SGDLS and CDR2 is YYNGEE. This CDR3 is built from 15 residues. DNA for the CDR3: TGTGCCAGCAGCGAGGACGGGGAAGCCAAAAACATTCAGTACTTC. It codes for CASSEDGEAKNIQYF.

The chain carries TRBV29-1 and TRBJ1-1; D not resolved. V lost 5 bases to trimming and J lost 1 base, with 8 bases between them. The CDR3 spans 12 residues. CDR1 SQVTM and CDR2 ANQGSEA come from the germline V gene. The CDR3 DNA follows: TGCAGCGTTCCGACGCCGAACACTGAAGCTTTCTTT. Translation: CSVPTPNTEAFF.

This clone was seen at least ten times. The chain carries TRBV11-2 and TRBJ2-5; D gene uncertain. The V and J ends lost 6 bases and 4 bases respectively, with 3 bases between them. Germline loops: CDR1 SGHAT, CDR2 FQNNGV. This CDR3 region has 10 residues. This CDR3 reads CASRGETQYF. The CDR3 coding sequence is TGTGCCAGCAGGGGAGAGACCCAGTACTTC.

This clone was seen a handful of times. This rearrangement joins TRBV6-6 to TRBJ2-2; weak D call: TRBD2 (5 bases). V was pared by 2 bases and J by 6 bases, with 13 bases between. The CDR3 has 15 amino acids. Germline CDR1 and CDR2: MNHNY and SVGAGI (reference sequence). CDR3 protein: CASSYEVGSPGELFF. CDR3 DNA sequence: TGTGCCAGCAGTTACGAAGTAGGGAGTCCCGGGGAGCTGTTTTTT.

This clone was counted between two and nine times. The chain carries TRBV7-9 and TRBJ1-3, with D hard to call. Between the trimmed V and J ends, which lost 3 bases and 0 bases, there was a span of 12 bases. The CDR3 totals 16 residues. The germline CDR1 and CDR2 sequences are SEHNR and FQNEAQ (reference sequence). The DNA for the CDR3 is TGTGCCAGCAGCTTCAATGGACGTAGCTCTGGAAACACCATATATTTT. Translated: CASSFNGRSSGNTIYF.

This chain connects TRBV27 to TRBJ2-5, with 7 bases matching TRBD2. The V gene end was trimmed by 4 bases and the J gene end by 0 bases; junction bases not matched to a gene: 5. The CDR3 length is 15 residues. CDR1 and CDR2 from the germline V gene are MNHEY and SMNVEV (reference sequence). DNA for the CDR3: TGTGCCAGCAGTTGGGAGGGGAGGTACCAAGAGACCCAGTACTTC. Translated: CASSWEGRYQETQYF.